This T cell receptor beta chain was identified in a study of blood T cell repertoires in COVID-19. Across the study: Sites in the United States, Italy and Spain provided acute and convalescent COVID-19 samples. The analysed material was cDNA or gDNA that came from T cells, B-cell-depleted T cells, or PBMCs.

This clone was seen only a few times. Methods used by the authors: The assay estimated nucleated cells by amplifying reference gene primers. Using immunoSEQ multiplex PCR, the repertoire was profiled, and TCRdb retains in-frame clones only, with some absent. The V and J calls and clone size come from that table; D and trimming were worked out from the DNA. Among hundreds of thousands of clones, around 90% were seen once, and the ten largest hold around 1%. Participants were aged 18 to 89 years from some 24 US areas. The source is a woman younger than 45 who had recovered from COVID-19. Sequenced: PBMCs or T cells enriched from blood (not recorded which).

In nucleotides, the CDR3 is TGTGCCAGCACAGATCAGCCCCAGCATTTT. Its protein product is CASTDQPQHF. The chain is built from TRBV28 and TRBJ1-5; D is unclear. Per the germline V gene, CDR1 is MDHEN and CDR2 is SYDVKM. The CDR3 loop spans 10 amino acids. The V end lost 7 bases, the J end lost 5 bases, and 3 bases lay between the germline ends.